The T cell receptor beta chain under discussion was sequenced for a study of spatial heterogeneity in lung cancer. Per germline, CDR1 SGHAT and CDR2 FQNNGV. V lost 1 base, J lost 11 bases, and 8 bases lay in between. This CDR3 has 11 residues. One entry per CDR3 protein results from TCRdb running MiXCR on the 5' RACE reads. The sample has some 80,000 distinct CDR3 sequences, 8% seen once. The sample's time point: sample taken at primary tumor resection. V usage is TRBV11-2 and J usage is TRBJ1-1; no clear D gene. Specimen: PBMCs, collected at surgery. The sequence came from a male donor with early-stage non-small cell lung cancer. The DNA of the CDR3 is TGTGCCAGCAGCTTAGGGGAAAGGGCTTTCTTT. It is translated as CASSLGERAFF.